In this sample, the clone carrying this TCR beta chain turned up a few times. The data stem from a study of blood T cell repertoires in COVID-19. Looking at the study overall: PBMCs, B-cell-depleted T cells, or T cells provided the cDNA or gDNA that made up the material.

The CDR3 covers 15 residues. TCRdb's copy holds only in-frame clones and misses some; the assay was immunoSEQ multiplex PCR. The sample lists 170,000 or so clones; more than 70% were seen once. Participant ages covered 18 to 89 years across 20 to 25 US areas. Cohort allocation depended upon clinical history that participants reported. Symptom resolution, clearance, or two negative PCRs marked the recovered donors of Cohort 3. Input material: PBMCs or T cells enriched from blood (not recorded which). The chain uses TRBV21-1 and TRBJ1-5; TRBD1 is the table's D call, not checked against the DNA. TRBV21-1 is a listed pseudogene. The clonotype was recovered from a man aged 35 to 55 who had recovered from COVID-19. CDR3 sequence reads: CASSLTVHSNQPQHF. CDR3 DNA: TGTGCCAGCAGCCTGACAGTACATAGCAATCAGCCCCAGCATTTT.